What follows are 24 T cell receptor beta chains derived from one specimen sequenced in a study of T cell responses to AZD1222 COVID-19 vaccine. The repertoire was sequenced with immunoSEQ multiplex PCR; TCRdb's copy has only in-frame clones and lacks some. Of some 190,000 clones in the sample, roughly 90% are singletons; the top ten hold less than 2%. The sample was peripheral blood, taken 28 days after the second AZD1222 dose. The receptor set was obtained from an adult who received the AZD1222 COVID-19 vaccine.

As concerns this clone: A junction end diverges from the germline sequence, so it may reflect a read error. The chain carries TRBV7-3 and TRBJ2-2; D is tentatively TRBD1 or TRBD2 (5 bases each). The CDR3 has 15 residues. In germline, CDR1 is SGHTA, CDR2 FQGTGA. As DNA, the CDR3 is TGTGCCAGCAGCCTAACGCCCTGGGGGACCGGGGAGCTGTTTTTT. This translates into CASSLTPWGTGELFF.

This chain joins TRBV2 and TRBJ2-1; no clear D gene. This CDR3 has 13 amino acids. The germline V and J ends were trimmed by 4 bases and 3 bases, with 7 bases remaining between them. Germline V CDR1 and CDR2: SNHLY, FYNNEI. CDR3: CASSVIRYNEQFF. CDR3 sequence (DNA): TGTGCCAGCAGTGTAATTCGCTACAATGAGCAGTTCTTC. Full variable domain (outside the CDR3, taken from reference TRBV2 and TRBJ2-1): EPEVTQTPSHQVTQMGQEVILRCVPISNHLYFYWYRQILGQKVEFLVSFYNNEISEKSEIFDDQFSVERPDGSNFTLKIRSTKLEDSAMYFCASSVIRYNEQFFGPGTRLTVL.

V and J are TRBV7-8 and TRBJ1-3, with D possibly TRBD1 on 5 matching bases. V lost 0 bases to trimming and J lost 0 bases, with 6 bases between them. Per the germline V gene, CDR1 is SGHVS and CDR2 is FQNEAQ. This CDR3 has 15 residues. CDR3 amino acids: CASSLAQGSGNTIYF. CDR3 DNA: TGTGCCAGCAGCTTAGCTCAGGGCTCTGGAAACACCATATATTTT.

V usage is TRBV7-2 and J usage is TRBJ1-2; no clear D gene. Trimming stripped 4 bases from V and 3 bases from J, with 9 bases between. There are 13 residues in the CDR3. Germline CDR1 reads SGHTA; CDR2 reads FQGNSA. This chain's CDR3 is CASSWARDYGYTF. The CDR3 DNA reads TGTGCCAGCAGCTGGGCGAGAGACTATGGCTACACCTTC.

The V call is TRBV6-2 or TRBV6-3, the J call TRBJ2-3; D unresolved. Trimming removed 3 bases from V and 6 bases from J, with 13 bases in between. Per germline, CDR1 MNHEY and CDR2 SVGEGT. This CDR3 has 14 residues. CDR3 region: CASSYGRVVDTQYF. CDR3 bases: TGTGCCAGCAGTTATGGAAGGGTCGTCGATACGCAGTATTTT.

The chain joins TRBV7-9 to TRBJ1-6; 7 bases fit TRBD1. Trimming at V came to 1 base and at J to 9 bases, leaving 12 bases not matched to a gene. CDR1 is SEHNR, CDR2 FQNEAQ, per germline (reference sequence). CDR3 size: 17 residues. CDR3 DNA: TGTGCCAGCAGCTTAGTTCGGGGGACGGACAGGCCTTCACCCCTCCACTTT. This translates into CASSLVRGTDRPSPLHF. Filled out from reference TRBV7-9 and TRBJ1-6, the complete variable domain reads DTGVSQNPRHKITKRGQNVTFRCDPISEHNRLYWYRQTLGQGPEFLTYFQNEAQLEKSRLLSDRFSAERPKGSFSTLEIQRTEQGDSAMYLCASSLVRGTDRPSPLHFGNGTRLTVT.

The chain is built from TRBV6-5 and TRBJ1-6, with 10 bases aligning to TRBD1. V trimming: 11 bases; J trimming: 10 bases; junction bases outside the gene matches: 8. Germline CDR1 MNHEY, CDR2 SVGAGI. The CDR3 extends over 13 amino acids. The CDR3 sequence: CAATGGPGSPLHF. CDR3 DNA sequence: TGTGCCGCGACAGGGGGCCCTGGATCACCCCTCCACTTT.

This chain links TRBV10-3 with TRBJ1-1; no definite D call. Looked up from germline, CDR1 is ENHRY and CDR2 is SYGVKD. V dropped 5 bases and J dropped 0 bases, with 7 bases sitting between them. The CDR3 runs to 13 residues. CDR3 protein: CAISTSLNTEAFF. In DNA form, the CDR3 reads TGTGCCATCAGTACTTCATTGAACACTGAAGCTTTCTTT.

This chain joins TRBV7-9 and TRBJ2-7, with D unclear. The germline CDR1 and CDR2 sequences are SEHNR and FQNEAQ (reference sequence). The CDR3 loop spans 16 amino acids. Trimming took off 1 base at V and 2 bases at J, with 15 bases between the two ends. Written as DNA, the CDR3 is TGTGCCAGCAGCTTAGGGTTTGGCCCCAACCCCTACGAGCAGTACTTC. Protein product: CASSLGFGPNPYEQYF.

V is TRBV5-8 and J is TRBJ2-3; D gene ambiguous. Germline CDR1 is SGHTS and CDR2 is YDEGEE. This CDR3 region has 16 residues. Trimming took 4 bases from V and 0 from J, leaving 15 bases between them. The CDR3 loop is CASSPSVLGSTDTQYF. In DNA form, the CDR3 reads TGTGCCAGCAGCCCCTCGGTGCTGGGGAGCACAGATACGCAGTATTTT.

The rearrangement links TRBV6-6 to TRBJ1-6; no clear D gene. CDR1 is MNHNY, CDR2 SVGAGI, per germline (reference sequence). This CDR3 region has 15 residues. V was trimmed by 2 bases and J by 0 bases, leaving 5 bases between them. The CDR3 loop reads CASSYESSYNSPLHF. CDR3 nucleotides: TGTGCCAGCAGTTACGAGAGCTCCTATAATTCACCCCTCCACTTT.

The genes are TRBV20-1 and TRBJ2-3; either TRBD1 or TRBD2 may fit D (5 bases each). CDR1 is DFQATT and CDR2 is SNEGSKA in the germline V gene (reference sequence). The CDR3 spans 13 residues. Trimming took 3 bases from V and 4 from J, leaving 11 bases between them. The CDR3 bases are TGCAGTGCTAGTCAACCGGGACCAGATACGCAGTATTTT. Amino acid sequence: CSASQPGPDTQYF.

V gene TRBV10-2 combines with J gene TRBJ1-6; the D is unclear. The CDR3 has 14 residues. The V and J ends lost 3 bases and 8 bases respectively, with 11 bases between them. Germline V gene sequence: CDR1 WSHSY, CDR2 SAAADI. CDR3 protein: CASSELVGHSPLHF. CDR3 DNA: TGCGCCAGCAGTGAATTAGTTGGCCATTCACCCCTCCACTTT.

This clone was picked up a small number of times. This chain connects TRBV6-5 to TRBJ2-1; the D gene is possibly TRBD2 (7 bases). Germline CDR1 is MNHEY and CDR2 is SVGAGI. With 2 bases removed from V and 7 bases from J, the gap between germline ends came to 15 bases. The CDR3 totals 15 residues. CDR3 protein: CASSYGRGAGNEQFF. Here the CDR3 DNA reads TGTGCCAGCAGTTACGGTCGGGGGGCTGGGAATGAGCAGTTCTTC.

The chain carries TRBV4-1 and TRBJ2-7, with a possible D match to TRBD2 (6 bases). Germline V gene sequence: CDR1 MGHRA, CDR2 YSYEKL. The CDR3 contains 15 residues. V lost 4 bases and J 1 base, leaving 14 bases between the germline ends. The CDR3 coding sequence is TGCGCCAGCAGCCTCCGGGACTTCTCATCCTACGAGCAGTACTTC. Translating gives CASSLRDFSSYEQYF.

A note on this clone: The junction departs from germline at one end; a sequencing error may be responsible. The chain is built from TRBV11-2 and TRBJ1-2; D might be TRBD1 (5 bases). Germline V CDR1 and CDR2: SGHAT, FQNNGV. The CDR3 runs 13 residues. The CDR3 coding sequence is TGTGCCAGCAGCGTAGACAGAGACTATGGCTACACCTTC. Protein product: CASSVDRDYGYTF.

V is TRBV27 and J is TRBJ2-1; weak D call: TRBD2 (5 bases). The CDR3 covers 14 residues. The germline V gene has CDR1 MNHEY and CDR2 SMNVEV (reference sequence). Trimming removed 5 bases from V and 3 bases from J, with 11 bases in between. CDR3: CASSGTGDYNEQFF. The CDR3 DNA reads TGTGCCAGCAGTGGAACCGGGGACTACAATGAGCAGTTCTTC.

The V gene is TRBV6-1, the J gene TRBJ1-5; the D is unclear. Germline V gene data show CDR1 as MNHNS and CDR2 as SASEGT. CDR3 length: 15 amino acids. Deletions cut 0 bases from V and 4 bases from J, with 10 bases between. This chain's CDR3 is CASSEAWRQNQPQHF. The DNA for the CDR3 is TGTGCCAGCAGTGAAGCTTGGCGGCAAAATCAGCCCCAGCATTTT.

The chain links TRBV7-2 to TRBJ2-7; the D gene is possibly TRBD2 (6 bases). This CDR3 spans 15 amino acids. V gave up 1 base and J gave up 4 bases, with 14 bases separating them. The germline CDR1 and CDR2 sequences are SGHTA and FQGNSA. CDR3 loop: CASSLVTGGEYEQYF. The CDR3 DNA follows: TGTGCCAGCAGCTTAGTGACCGGGGGTGAATACGAGCAGTACTTC. The full variable domain, in which reference TRBV7-2 and TRBJ2-7 provide the parts outside the CDR3, is GAGVSQSPSNKVTEKGKDVELRCDPISGHTALYWYRQSLGQGLEFLIYFQGNSAPDKSGLPSDRFSAERTGGSVSTLTIQRTQQEDSAVYLCASSLVTGGEYEQYFGPGTRLTVT.

The chain combines TRBV29-1 with TRBJ1-2, with 7 bases matching TRBD1. J gave up 10 bases and V 4 bases, and 15 bases lay outside the gene matches. Germline V gives CDR1 SQVTM, CDR2 ANQGSEA. The CDR3 contains 14 residues. The DNA for the CDR3 is TGCAGCGTTGCCCTAACCGTGACAGGGAGGGACTACACCTTC. It codes for CSVALTVTGRDYTF.

The chain combines TRBV19 with TRBJ1-1, with TRBD1 matching 8 bases. The CDR3 totals 14 residues. V was clipped by 4 bases and J by 8 bases; unmatched bases: 9. The germline CDR1 and CDR2 sequences are LNHDA and SQIVND (reference sequence). This chain's CDR3 is CASSTGGLLSEAFF. Here the CDR3 DNA reads TGTGCCAGTAGTACAGGGGGCTTACTGAGCGAAGCTTTCTTT. Full variable domain (remainder filled in from reference TRBV19 and TRBJ1-1): DGGITQSPKYLFRKEGQNVTLSCEQNLNHDAMYWYRQDPGQGLRLIYYSQIVNDFQKGDIAEGYSVSREKKESFPLTVTSAQKNPTAFYLCASSTGGLLSEAFFGQGTRLTVV.

J is TRBJ2-1 and V is TRBV21-1; the table's D call, TRBD1, was not checked against the DNA. TRBV21-1 is recorded as a pseudogene. CDR3 length: 16 amino acids. CDR3: CASSNEGGPTYNEQFF. CDR3 nucleotides: TGTGCCAGCAGCAACGAAGGGGGCCCCACCTACAATGAGCAGTTCTTC.

The chain joins TRBV6-1 to TRBJ1-6; the D gene is possibly TRBD1 (6 bases). The CDR3 length is 18 residues. CDR1 MNHNS and CDR2 SASEGT come from the germline V gene. V was trimmed by 0 bases and J by 4 bases, leaving 16 bases between them. The CDR3 region is CASSEAPIQGGYNSPLHF. CDR3 in DNA: TGTGCCAGCAGTGAAGCCCCCATACAGGGCGGTTATAATTCACCCCTCCACTTT.

This chain joins TRBV5-1 and TRBJ2-1; 7 nucleotides line up with TRBD1. Germline CDR1 is SGHRS and CDR2 is YFSETQ. The CDR3 loop spans 15 amino acids. With 2 bases clipped from V and 0 bases from J, the junction kept 2 bases outside the gene matches. In DNA form, the CDR3 reads TGCGCCAGCAGCTTCGGGACAGTCTCCTACAATGAGCAGTTCTTC. It is translated as CASSFGTVSYNEQFF.